This is a list of T cell receptor beta chains from one sample in a study of OX40 agonist ivuxolimab in advanced cancers. Sequencing used immunoSEQ multiplex PCR; TCRdb keeps in-frame clones, though not all of them. The data show over 25,000 clones, approximately 88% seen once. The sample in question was CD4+ or CD8+ T cells sorted from blood, obtained in a trial of the OX40 agonist ivuxolimab. The receptors shown here come from an adult with an advanced solid tumor such as melanoma, head and neck, liver or kidney cancer. CDR3s include the opening cysteine and the closing phenylalanine or tryptophan. Not all rows give a size; the values are once, few, many and, for expanded clones, a class.

V,size,CDR3
TRBV5-6,-,CASSPEVGDSGANVLTF
TRBV7-2,-,CASSWGQVEAFF
TRBV18,-,CASSPRDRELFF
TRBV7-6,-,CASSLVAGGPTGELFF
TRBV28,-,CASRLSPMRDRINPLSGNTIYF
TRBV27,-,CASSRDRAYYGYTF
TRBV6-5,-,CASSYLQTGEQYF
TRBV4-1,-,CASSQVRGANVLTF
TRBV7-2,-,CASSLVYHPTSGGEETQYF
TRBV6-4,few,CASSLDRGGNTEAFF
TRBV4-2,-,CASSQRSLAAYEQYF
TRBV19,-,CASSITALGHQPQHF
TRBV7-9,-,CASSLVALAETTGELFF
TRBV11-2,-,CASSLEYGLGHEQFF
TRBV5-1,-,CASSWGDGSYEQYF
TRBV10-3,-,CAISESKAGGFKTQYF
TRBV9,few,CASSVGVYPYEQYF
TRBV6-1,-,CASSGLAGGTDTQYF
TRBV7-8,-,CAIQGVTDTQYF
TRBV7-9,-,CASSYDSGKAGGTQYF
TRBV6-6,-,CASIDSLSSYEQYF
TRBV7-9,-,CASSPPLGTPSDTEAFF
TRBV12-5,-,CASGQGGSRNEQFF
TRBV13,-,CASSLVGFYEQYF
TRBV11-2,-,CASSTETSGGPETQYF
TRBV11-2,few,CASSFDSVTEAFF